The 3 T cell receptor beta chains given below trace back to one sample, sequenced in a study of human T cells and chemical hapten exposure. TCRdb re-derived calls from the RACE reads in MiXCR, one entry per CDR3 protein. The sample lists 150,000 to 200,000 distinct CDR3 sequences, about 27% occurring once. Specified time point: patch test 3, about 24 weeks after DPC sensitization. Indicated treatment: therapeutic diphenylcyclopropenone sensitization with weekly scalp DPC. The sample here was whole blood, taken in connection with sensitization to the hapten diphenylcyclopropenone (DPC). The receptors derive from a woman aged 18-30 years with alopecia areata. Some clones in this sample may be carry-over from other donors' samples.

This chain connects TRBV28 to TRBJ2-7; D remains unclear. This CDR3 has 14 amino acids. Trimming left V 5 bases short and J 4 bases short, with 15 bases between. Germline-derived CDR1 and CDR2 are MDHEN and SYDVKM. Here the CDR3 reads CASSLHLTRYEQYF. The CDR3 DNA sequence: TGTGCCAGCAGTCTCCACCTCACTCGGTACGAGCAGTACTTC.

This clonotype has more than one count but fewer than ten. The V call is TRBV4-1, the J call TRBJ2-7; no clear D. CDR1 is MGHRA and CDR2 is YSYEKL in the germline V gene. The CDR3 totals 16 residues. Trimming shortened V by 4 bases and J by 0 bases, and 16 bases separated the two germline ends. The CDR3, as DNA: TGCGCCAGCAGCCCCTCCGGCGGAGTTAGCTCCTACGAGCAGTACTTC. This gives the protein CASSPSGGVSSYEQYF.

This clonotype was counted only a few times. The chain recombines TRBV29-1 with TRBJ1-3; D gene ambiguous. CDR3 length: 13 amino acids. Germline assignment: CDR1 SQVTM and CDR2 ANQGSEA. Deletions cut 7 bases from V and 0 bases from J, with 10 bases between. The CDR3: CSAFSYSGNTIYF. In DNA, the CDR3 is TGCAGCGCCTTCAGCTACTCTGGAAACACCATATATTTT.